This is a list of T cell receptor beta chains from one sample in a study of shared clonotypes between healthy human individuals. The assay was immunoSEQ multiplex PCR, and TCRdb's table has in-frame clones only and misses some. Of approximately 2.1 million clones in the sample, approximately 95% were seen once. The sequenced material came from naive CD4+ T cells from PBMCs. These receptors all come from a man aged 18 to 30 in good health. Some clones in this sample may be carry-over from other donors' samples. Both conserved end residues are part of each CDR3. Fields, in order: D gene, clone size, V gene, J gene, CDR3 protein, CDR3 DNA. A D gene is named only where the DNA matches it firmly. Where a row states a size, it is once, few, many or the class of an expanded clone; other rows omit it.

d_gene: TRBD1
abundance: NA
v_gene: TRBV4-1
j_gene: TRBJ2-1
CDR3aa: CASSQGWTGDNEQFF
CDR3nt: TGCGCCAGCAGCCAAGGGTGGACAGGAGACAATGAGCAGTTCTTC

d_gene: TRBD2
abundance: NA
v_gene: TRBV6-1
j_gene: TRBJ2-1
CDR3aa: CASSEPKLAGLSEQFF
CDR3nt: TGTGCCAGCAGTGAACCAAAACTAGCGGGCTTAAGTGAGCAGTTCTTC

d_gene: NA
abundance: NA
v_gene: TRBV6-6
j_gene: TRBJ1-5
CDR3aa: CASSSSQGDNQPQHF
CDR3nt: TGTGCCAGCAGTTCGTCACAGGGCGACAATCAGCCCCAGCATTTT

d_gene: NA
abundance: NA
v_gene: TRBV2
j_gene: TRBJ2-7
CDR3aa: CASSKEQGEQYF
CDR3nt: TGTGCCAGCAGCAAGGAACAAGGGGAGCAGTACTTC

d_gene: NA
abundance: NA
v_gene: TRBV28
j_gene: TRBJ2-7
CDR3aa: CASRGYGREQYF
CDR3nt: TGTGCCAGCAGGGGGTATGGGCGTGAGCAGTACTTC

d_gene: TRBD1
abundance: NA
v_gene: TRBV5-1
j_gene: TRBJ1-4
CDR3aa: CASSLGQGGSVANEKLFF
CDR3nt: TGCGCCAGCAGCTTGGGACAGGGAGGATCCGTTGCTAATGAAAAACTGTTTTTT

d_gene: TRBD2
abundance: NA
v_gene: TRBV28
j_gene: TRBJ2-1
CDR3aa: CASRKLHPGLAGEGRVYNEQFF
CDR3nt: TGTGCCAGCAGAAAACTACACCCGGGACTAGCGGGAGAGGGAAGGGTCTACAATGAGCAGTTCTTC

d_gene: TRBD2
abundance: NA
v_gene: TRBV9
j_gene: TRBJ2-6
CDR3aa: CASSVGLAGGSGANVLTF
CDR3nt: TGTGCCAGCAGCGTAGGCCTAGCGGGAGGCTCTGGGGCCAACGTCCTGACTTTC

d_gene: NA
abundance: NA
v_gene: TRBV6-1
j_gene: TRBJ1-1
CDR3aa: CASSEALVMNTEAFF
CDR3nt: TGTGCCAGCAGTGAAGCGCTTGTCATGAACACTGAAGCTTTCTTT

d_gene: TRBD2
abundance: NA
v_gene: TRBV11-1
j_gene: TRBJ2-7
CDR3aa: CASSSRLAGSYEQYF
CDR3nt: TGTGCCAGCAGCTCCAGACTAGCGGGAAGCTACGAGCAGTACTTC

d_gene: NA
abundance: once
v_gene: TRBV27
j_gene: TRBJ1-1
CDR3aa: CASSFLGVGNTEAFF
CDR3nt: TGTGCCAGCAGTTTTCTTGGGGTTGGGAACACTGAAGCTTTCTTT

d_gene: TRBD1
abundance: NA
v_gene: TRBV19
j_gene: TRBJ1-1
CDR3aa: CASSTMDRVGTEAFF
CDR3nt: TGTGCCAGTAGTACTATGGACAGGGTGGGCACTGAAGCTTTCTTT

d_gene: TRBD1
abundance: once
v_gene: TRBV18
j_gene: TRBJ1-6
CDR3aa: CASSPSGTGNSPLHF
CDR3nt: TGTGCCAGCTCACCTTCCGGGACAGGGAATTCACCCCTCCACTTT

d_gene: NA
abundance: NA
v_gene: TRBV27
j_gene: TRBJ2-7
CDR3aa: CASSLHSYEQYF
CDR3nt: TGTGCCAGCAGTTTACACTCCTACGAGCAGTACTTC

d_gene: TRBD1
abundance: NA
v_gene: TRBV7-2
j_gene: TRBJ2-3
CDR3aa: CASSSVGTGGATQYF
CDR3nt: TGTGCCAGCAGCTCCGTAGGGACAGGGGGGGCCACGCAGTATTTT

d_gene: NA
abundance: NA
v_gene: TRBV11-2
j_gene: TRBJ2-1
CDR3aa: CASSSWGYEQFF
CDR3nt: TGTGCCAGCAGCTCTTGGGGTTATGAGCAGTTCTTC

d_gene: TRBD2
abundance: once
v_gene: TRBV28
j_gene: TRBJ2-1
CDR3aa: CASRSYGGLGTTNNEQFF
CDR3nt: TGTGCCAGCAGGTCCTACGGGGGATTAGGGACTACAAACAATGAGCAGTTCTTC

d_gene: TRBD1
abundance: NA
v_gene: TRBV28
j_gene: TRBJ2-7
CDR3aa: CASSKQGARYEQYF
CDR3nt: TGTGCCAGCAGTAAACAGGGGGCTCGCTACGAGCAGTACTTC

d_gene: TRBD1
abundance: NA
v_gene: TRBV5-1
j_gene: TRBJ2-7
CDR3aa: CASRMGQAYEQYF
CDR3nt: TGCGCCAGCAGAATGGGACAGGCCTACGAGCAGTACTTC

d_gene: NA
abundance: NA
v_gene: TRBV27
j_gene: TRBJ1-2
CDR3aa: CASSPSGLGGYTF
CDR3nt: TGTGCCAGCAGTCCCTCGGGCCTTGGGGGCTACACCTTC

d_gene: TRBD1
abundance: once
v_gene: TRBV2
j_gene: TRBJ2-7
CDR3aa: CASMGQGVSYEQYF
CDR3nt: TGTGCCAGCATGGGACAGGGGGTCTCCTACGAGCAGTACTTC

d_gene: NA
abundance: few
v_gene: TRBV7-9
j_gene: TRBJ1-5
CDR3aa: CASSSAGWGSWPQHF
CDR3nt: TGTGCCAGCAGCTCAGCAGGATGGGGATCATGGCCCCAGCATTTT

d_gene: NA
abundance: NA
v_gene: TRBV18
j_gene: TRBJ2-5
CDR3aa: CASSTSQWGGETQYF
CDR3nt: TGTGCCAGCTCAACCTCCCAGTGGGGTGGAGAGACCCAGTACTTC

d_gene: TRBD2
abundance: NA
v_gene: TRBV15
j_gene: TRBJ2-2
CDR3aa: CATHTGREGKTGELFF
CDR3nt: TGTGCCACCCACACAGGTCGGGAGGGCAAAACCGGGGAGCTGTTTTTT

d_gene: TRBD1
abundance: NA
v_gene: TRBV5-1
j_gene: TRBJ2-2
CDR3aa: CASSQTGQGNTGELFF
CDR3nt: TGCGCCAGCAGCCAGACGGGACAGGGAAACACCGGGGAGCTGTTTTTT

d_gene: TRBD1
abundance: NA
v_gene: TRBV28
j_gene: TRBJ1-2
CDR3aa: CASSLLTGIDYGYTF
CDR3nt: TGTGCCAGCAGTTTACTGACAGGGATCGACTATGGCTACACCTTC

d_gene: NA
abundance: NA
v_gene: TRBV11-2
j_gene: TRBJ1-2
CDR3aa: CASSLDRGRPPSF
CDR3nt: TGTGCCAGCAGCTTAGATCGAGGCAGGCCTCCCTCCTTC

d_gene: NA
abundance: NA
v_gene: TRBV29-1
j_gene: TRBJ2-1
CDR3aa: CSAEGAHEQFF
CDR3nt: TGCAGCGCCGAGGGCGCCCATGAGCAGTTCTTC

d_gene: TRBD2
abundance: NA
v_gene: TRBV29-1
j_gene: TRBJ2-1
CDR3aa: CSARGGRGEQFF
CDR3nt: TGCAGCGCCAGGGGCGGGAGGGGTGAGCAGTTCTTC

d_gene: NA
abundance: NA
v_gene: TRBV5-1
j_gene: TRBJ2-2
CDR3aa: CASSLGVAANTGELFF
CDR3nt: TGCGCCAGCAGCCTGGGGGTCGCGGCGAACACCGGGGAGCTGTTTTTT

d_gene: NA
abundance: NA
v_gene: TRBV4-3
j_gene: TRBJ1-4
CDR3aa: CASSQVSEATNEKLFF
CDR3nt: TGCGCCAGCAGCCAGGTATCAGAGGCAACTAATGAAAAACTGTTTTTT

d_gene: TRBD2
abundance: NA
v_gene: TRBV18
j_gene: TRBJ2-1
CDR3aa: CASSPRSSGSSHNEQFF
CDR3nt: TGTGCCAGCTCACCAAGATCTAGCGGGAGTTCCCACAATGAGCAGTTCTTC

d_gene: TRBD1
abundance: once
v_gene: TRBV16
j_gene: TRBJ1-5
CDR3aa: CASSQSGTGGLQPQHF
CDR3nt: TGTGCCAGCAGCCAATCTGGGACAGGGGGCCTTCAGCCCCAGCATTTT

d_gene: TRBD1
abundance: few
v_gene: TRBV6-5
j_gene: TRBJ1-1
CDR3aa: CASKRGQGSRAFF
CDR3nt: TGTGCCAGCAAAAGAGGACAGGGGTCTCGAGCTTTCTTT

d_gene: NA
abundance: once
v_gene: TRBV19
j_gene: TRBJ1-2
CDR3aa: CASSIRTDGAYGYTF
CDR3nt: TGTGCCAGTAGTATTCGGACAGACGGAGCCTATGGCTACACCTTC

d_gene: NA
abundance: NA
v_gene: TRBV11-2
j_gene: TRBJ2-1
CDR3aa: CASSLVRRANEQFF
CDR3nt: TGTGCCAGCAGCTTAGTCCGACGCGCCAATGAGCAGTTCTTC

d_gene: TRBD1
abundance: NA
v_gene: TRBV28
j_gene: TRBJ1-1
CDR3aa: CASGMTGRWAADGEAFF
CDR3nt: TGTGCCAGCGGAATGACAGGGCGTTGGGCGGCGGATGGTGAAGCTTTCTTT

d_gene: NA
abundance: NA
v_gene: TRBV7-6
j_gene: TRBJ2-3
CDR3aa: CASSFRSQGSYNTDTQYF
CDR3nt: TGTGCCAGCAGCTTTCGGTCACAGGGATCGTATAACACAGATACGCAGTATTTT

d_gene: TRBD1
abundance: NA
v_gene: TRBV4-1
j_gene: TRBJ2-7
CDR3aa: CASSRGQGSYEQYF
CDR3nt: TGCGCCAGCAGCCGAGGACAGGGAAGTTACGAGCAGTACTTC

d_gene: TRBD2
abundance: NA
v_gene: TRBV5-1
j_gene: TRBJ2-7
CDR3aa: CASSLELAGVNEQYF
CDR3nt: TGCGCCAGCAGCTTGGAGCTAGCGGGAGTTAACGAGCAGTACTTC

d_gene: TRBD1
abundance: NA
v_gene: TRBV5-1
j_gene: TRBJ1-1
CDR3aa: CASSGPGQENTEAFF
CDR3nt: TGCGCCAGCAGCGGACCGGGACAGGAGAACACTGAAGCTTTCTTT

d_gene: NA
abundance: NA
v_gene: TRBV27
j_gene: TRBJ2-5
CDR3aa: CASSFLADQETQYF
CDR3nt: TGTGCCAGCAGTTTTTTAGCGGACCAAGAGACCCAGTACTTC

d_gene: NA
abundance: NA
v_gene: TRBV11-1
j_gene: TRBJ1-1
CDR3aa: CASSLLGNTEAFF
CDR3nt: TGTGCCAGCAGCTTATTGGGGAACACTGAAGCTTTCTTT

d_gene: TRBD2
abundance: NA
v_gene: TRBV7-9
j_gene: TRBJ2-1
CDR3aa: CASSLEVAGKGEQFF
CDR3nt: TGTGCCAGCAGCTTAGAGGTAGCGGGAAAGGGTGAGCAGTTCTTC

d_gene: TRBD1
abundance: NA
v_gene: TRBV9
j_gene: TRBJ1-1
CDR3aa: CASSVRGLATEAFF
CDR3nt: TGTGCCAGCAGCGTAAGGGGGCTGGCCACTGAAGCTTTCTTT